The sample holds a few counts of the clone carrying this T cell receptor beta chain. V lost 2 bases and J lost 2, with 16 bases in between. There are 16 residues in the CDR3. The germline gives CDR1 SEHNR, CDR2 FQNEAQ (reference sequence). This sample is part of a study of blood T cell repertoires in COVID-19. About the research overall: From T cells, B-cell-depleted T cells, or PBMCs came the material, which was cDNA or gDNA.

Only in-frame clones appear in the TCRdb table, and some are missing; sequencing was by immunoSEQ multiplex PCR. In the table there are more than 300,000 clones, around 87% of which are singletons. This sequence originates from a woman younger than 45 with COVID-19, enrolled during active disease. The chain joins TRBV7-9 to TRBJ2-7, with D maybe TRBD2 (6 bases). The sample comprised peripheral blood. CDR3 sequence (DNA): TGTGCCAGCAGCTTATTTAGCGGCCCCACCCCCTACGAGCAGTACTTC. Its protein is CASSLFSGPTPYEQYF.